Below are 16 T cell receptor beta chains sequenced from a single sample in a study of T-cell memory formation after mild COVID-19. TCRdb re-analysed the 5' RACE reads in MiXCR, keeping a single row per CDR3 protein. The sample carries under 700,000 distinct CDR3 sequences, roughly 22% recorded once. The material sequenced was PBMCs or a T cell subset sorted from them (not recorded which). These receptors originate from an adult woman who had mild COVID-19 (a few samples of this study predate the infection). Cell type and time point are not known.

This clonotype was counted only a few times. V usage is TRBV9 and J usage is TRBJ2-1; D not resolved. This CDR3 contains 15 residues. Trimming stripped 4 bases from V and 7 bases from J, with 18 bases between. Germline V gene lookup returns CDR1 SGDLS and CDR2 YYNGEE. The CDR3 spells CASSIRARASNEQFF. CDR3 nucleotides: TGTGCCAGCAGCATACGGGCTAGAGCTTCGAATGAGCAGTTCTTC.

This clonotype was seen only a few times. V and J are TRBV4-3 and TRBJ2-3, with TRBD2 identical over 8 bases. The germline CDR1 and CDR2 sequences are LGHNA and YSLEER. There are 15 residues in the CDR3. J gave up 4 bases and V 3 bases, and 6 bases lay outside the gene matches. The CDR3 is CASSQIAGSSDTQYF. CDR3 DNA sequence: TGCGCCAGCAGCCAGATAGCGGGGTCGTCAGATACGCAGTATTTT.

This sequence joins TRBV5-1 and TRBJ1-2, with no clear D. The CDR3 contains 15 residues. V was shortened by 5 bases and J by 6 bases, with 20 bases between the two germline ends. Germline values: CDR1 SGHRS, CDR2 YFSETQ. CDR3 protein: CASSDMERVPDGYTF. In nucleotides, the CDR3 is TGCGCCAGCAGTGATATGGAGAGGGTCCCGGATGGCTACACCTTC.

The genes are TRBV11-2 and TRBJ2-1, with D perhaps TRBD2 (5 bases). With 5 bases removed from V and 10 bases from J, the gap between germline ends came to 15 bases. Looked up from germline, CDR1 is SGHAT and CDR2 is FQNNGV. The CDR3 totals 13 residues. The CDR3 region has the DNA TGTGCCAGCAGCCGGATTGCCCGGAGGGAGCAGTTCTTC. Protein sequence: CASSRIARREQFF.

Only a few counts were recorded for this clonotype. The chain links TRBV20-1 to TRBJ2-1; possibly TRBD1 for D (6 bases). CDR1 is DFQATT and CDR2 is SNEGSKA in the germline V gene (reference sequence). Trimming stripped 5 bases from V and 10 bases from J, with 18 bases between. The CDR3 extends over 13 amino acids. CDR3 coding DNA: TGCAGTGCTGCCTGGGGGCGTCGGCGCGAGCAGTTCTTC. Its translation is CSAAWGRRREQFF.

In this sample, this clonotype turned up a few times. The DNA for the CDR3 is TGTGCCAGCAGCTTGCCGGGACAGTACTACGAGCAGTACTTC. Its translation is CASSLPGQYYEQYF. The genes are TRBV5-5 and TRBJ2-7; the match to TRBD1 covers 7 bases. This CDR3 is 14 amino acids long. Trimming took 1 base from V and 3 from J; bases not matched to a gene: 4. Germline V gene sequence: CDR1 SGHKS, CDR2 YYEKEE (reference sequence).

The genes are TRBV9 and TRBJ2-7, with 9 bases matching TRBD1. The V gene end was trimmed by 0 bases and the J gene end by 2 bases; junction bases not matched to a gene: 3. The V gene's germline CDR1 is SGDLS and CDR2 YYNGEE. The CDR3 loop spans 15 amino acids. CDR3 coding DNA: TGTGCCAGCAGCGTAGGGGACAGGGCAACCTACGAGCAGTACTTC. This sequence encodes CASSVGDRATYEQYF.

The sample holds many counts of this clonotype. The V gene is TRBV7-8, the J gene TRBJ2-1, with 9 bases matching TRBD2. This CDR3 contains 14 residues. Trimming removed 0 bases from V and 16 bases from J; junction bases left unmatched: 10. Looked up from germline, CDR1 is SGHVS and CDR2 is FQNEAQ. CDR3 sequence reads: CASSLARGSGGCFF. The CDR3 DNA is TGTGCCAGCAGCTTAGCGCGTGGTAGCGGGGGATGTTTCTTC.

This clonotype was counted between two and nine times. CDR3 DNA sequence: TGCGCCAGCAGCTTGGGGACAGGGAGGTTGAACACTGAAGCTTTCTTT. Encoded protein: CASSLGTGRLNTEAFF. The J gene is TRBJ1-1, the V gene TRBV5-1; the match to TRBD1 covers 8 bases. The V and J ends lost 0 bases and 0 bases, in that order; junction bases with no gene match: 4. Per germline, CDR1 SGHRS and CDR2 YFSETQ. The CDR3 is 16 amino acids.

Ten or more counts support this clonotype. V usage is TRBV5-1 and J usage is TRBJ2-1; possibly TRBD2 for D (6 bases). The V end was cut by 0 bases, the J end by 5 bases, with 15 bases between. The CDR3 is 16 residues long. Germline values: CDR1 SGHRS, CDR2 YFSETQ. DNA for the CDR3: TGCGCCAGCAGCTTGGGCAGCTGGGGAGGAGACAATGAGCAGTTCTTC. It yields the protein CASSLGSWGGDNEQFF.

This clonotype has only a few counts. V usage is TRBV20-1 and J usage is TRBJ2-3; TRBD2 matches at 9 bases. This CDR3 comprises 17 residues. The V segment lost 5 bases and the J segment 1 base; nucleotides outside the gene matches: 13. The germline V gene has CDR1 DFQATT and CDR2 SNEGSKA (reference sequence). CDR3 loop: CSAAPGGRALGTDTQYF. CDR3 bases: TGCAGTGCTGCCCCGGGCGGGAGGGCCCTCGGCACAGATACGCAGTATTTT.

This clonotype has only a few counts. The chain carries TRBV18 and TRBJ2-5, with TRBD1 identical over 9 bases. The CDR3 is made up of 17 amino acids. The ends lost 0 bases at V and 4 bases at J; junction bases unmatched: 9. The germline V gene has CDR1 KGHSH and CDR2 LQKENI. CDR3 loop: CASSPPSWDRVLETQYF. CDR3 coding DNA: TGTGCCAGCTCACCACCGAGCTGGGACAGGGTTTTAGAGACCCAGTACTTC.

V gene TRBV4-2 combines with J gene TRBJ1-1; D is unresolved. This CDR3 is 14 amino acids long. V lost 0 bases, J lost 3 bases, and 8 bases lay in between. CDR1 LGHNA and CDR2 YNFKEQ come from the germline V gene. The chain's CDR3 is CASSQDRRDTEAFF. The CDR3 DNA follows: TGTGCCAGCAGCCAAGACAGGAGGGACACTGAAGCTTTCTTT.

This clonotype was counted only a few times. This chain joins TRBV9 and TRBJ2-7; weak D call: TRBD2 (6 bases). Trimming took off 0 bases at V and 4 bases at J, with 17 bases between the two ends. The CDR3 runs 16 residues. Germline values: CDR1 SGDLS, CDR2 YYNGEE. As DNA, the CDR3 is TGTGCCAGCAGCGTAGCGGGAGAGGGGAGCGGATACGAGCAGTACTTC. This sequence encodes CASSVAGEGSGYEQYF.

CDR3 DNA: TGTGCCAGCAGCTTAAGGATACAGGCCGTGACTGGGGGCTATGGCTACACCTTC. Encoded protein: CASSLRIQAVTGGYGYTF. The chain has TRBV7-8 and TRBJ1-2; a possible D gene is TRBD1 (5 bases). With 2 bases removed from V and 4 bases from J, the gap between germline ends came to 23 bases. Germline CDR1 SGHVS, CDR2 FQNEAQ. The CDR3 consists of 18 residues. Looking up the rest from reference TRBV7-8 and TRBJ1-2 gives the full variable domain: GAGVSQSPRYKVAKRGQDVALRCDPISGHVSLFWYQQALGQGPEFLTYFQNEAQLDKSGLPSDRFFAERPEGSVSTLKIQRTQQEDSAVYLCASSLRIQAVTGGYGYTFGSGTRLTVV.

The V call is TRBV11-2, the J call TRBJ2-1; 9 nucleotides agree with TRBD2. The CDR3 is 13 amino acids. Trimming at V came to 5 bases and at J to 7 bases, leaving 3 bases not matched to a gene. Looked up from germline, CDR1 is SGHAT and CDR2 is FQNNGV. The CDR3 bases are TGTGCCAGCAGCAGGACTAGCGAAAATGAGCAGTTCTTC. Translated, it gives CASSRTSENEQFF. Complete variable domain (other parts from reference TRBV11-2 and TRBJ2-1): EAGVAQSPRYKIIEKRQSVAFWCNPISGHATLYWYQQILGQGPKLLIQFQNNGVVDDSQLPKDRFSAERLKGVDSTLKIQPAKLEDSAVYLCASSRTSENEQFFGPGTRLTVL.